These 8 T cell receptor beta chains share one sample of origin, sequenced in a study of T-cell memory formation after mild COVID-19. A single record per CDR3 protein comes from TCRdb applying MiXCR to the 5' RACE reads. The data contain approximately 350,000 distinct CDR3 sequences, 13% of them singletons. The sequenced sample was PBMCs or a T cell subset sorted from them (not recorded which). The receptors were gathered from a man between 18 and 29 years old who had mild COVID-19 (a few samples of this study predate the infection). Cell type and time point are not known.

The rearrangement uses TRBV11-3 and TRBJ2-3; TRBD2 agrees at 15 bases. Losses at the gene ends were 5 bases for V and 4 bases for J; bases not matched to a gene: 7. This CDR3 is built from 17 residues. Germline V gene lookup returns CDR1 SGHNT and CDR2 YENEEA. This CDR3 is CASSLGTSGGPADTQYF. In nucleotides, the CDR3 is TGTGCCAGCAGCCTCGGGACTAGCGGGGGGCCCGCAGATACGCAGTATTTT.

The CDR3 loop reads CASSLSGNHEQFF. CDR3 DNA sequence: TGTGCCAGCAGCTTATCTGGGAATCATGAGCAGTTCTTC. The chain uses TRBV7-2 and TRBJ2-1; D is ambiguous. V was clipped by 2 bases and J by 8 bases, with 10 bases between them. This CDR3 comprises 13 residues. Germline V CDR1 and CDR2: SGHTA, FQGNSA.

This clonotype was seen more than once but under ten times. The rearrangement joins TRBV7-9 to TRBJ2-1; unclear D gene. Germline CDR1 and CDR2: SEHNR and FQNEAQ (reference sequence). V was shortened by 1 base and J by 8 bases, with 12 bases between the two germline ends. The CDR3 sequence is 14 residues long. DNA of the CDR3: TGTGCCAGCAGCTTAGATCCCGTCGGCGATGAGCAGTTCTTC. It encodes CASSLDPVGDEQFF.

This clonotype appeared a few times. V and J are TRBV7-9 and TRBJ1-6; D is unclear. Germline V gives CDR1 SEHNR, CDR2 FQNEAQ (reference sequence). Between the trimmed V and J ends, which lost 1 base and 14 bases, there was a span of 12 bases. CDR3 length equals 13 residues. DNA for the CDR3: TGTGCCAGCAGCTTAGAGTTCTCTGGGGCCCTCCACTTT. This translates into CASSLEFSGALHF.

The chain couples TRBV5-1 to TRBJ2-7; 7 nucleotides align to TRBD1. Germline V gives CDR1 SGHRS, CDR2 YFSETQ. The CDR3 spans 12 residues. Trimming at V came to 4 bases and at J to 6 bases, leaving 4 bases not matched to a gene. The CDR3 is CASSVTGVEQYF. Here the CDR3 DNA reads TGCGCCAGCAGCGTAACAGGGGTCGAGCAGTACTTC.

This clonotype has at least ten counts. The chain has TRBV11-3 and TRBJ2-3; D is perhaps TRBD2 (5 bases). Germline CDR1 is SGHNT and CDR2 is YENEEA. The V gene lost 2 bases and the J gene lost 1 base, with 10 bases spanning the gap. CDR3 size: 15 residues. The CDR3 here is CASSLRIGGTDTQYF. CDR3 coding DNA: TGTGCCAGCAGCTTAAGGATCGGGGGCACAGATACGCAGTATTTT.

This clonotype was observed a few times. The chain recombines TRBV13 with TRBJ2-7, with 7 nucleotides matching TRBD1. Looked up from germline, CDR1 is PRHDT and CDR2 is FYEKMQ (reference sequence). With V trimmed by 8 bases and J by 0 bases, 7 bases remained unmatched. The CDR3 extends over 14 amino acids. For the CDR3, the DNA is TGTGCCAGCCGGACAGGAGGTTTCTCCTACGAGCAGTACTTC. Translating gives CASRTGGFSYEQYF.

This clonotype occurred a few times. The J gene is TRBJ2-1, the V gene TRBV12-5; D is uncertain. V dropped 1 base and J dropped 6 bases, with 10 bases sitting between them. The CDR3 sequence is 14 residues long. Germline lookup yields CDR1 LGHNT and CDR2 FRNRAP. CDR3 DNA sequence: TGTGCTAGTGGTTTGGGAATAGGATCCAATGAGCAGTTCTTC. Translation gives CASGLGIGSNEQFF.